This T cell receptor (beta chain) derives from a study of blood T cell repertoires in COVID-19 (dated by TCRdb to about 2020). General notes on the study: Samples from collaborators originated in the United States, Italy and Spain and spanned both the acute and convalescent phases of COVID-19. HLA class I and class II types, where available, came from metadata supplied by the sample provider rather than from assay-based typing. The material from the prospective study consisted of cDNA or gDNA derived from T cells, B-cell-depleted T cells, or PBMCs. Samples came from the ongoing ImmuneRACE study (first 160 participants) plus 1,254 subjects from 6 global collaborators. Nearly every sample came with metadata listing a de-identified subject ID, COVID-19 status, age in years and sex. The dataset comprised deeply sampled blood TCRbeta repertoires from subjects exposed to, actively infected with, or recovered from COVID-19. A freely available public database, intended as a resource for researchers studying the immune response to SARS-CoV-2, is where the repertoires were released.

On this clone itself: Its target antigen remains unknown. No base-level quality is on record; no much larger clone is a single base apart.

The collaborating institutions used their own protocols to collect whole blood in K2EDTA tubes. For TCRbeta analysis, collaborators shipped samples as frozen whole blood, isolated PBMCs, or DNA extracted from either of those sample types. V ends up 6 bases short and J 2 bases short, with an unmatched junction base count of 4. Including cysteine and phenylalanine, the CDR3 has 15 amino acids. Only CDR3 DNA remains: 45 bases, in frame from the first base. The germline V gene encodes CDR1 MNHEY and CDR2 SVGAGI. General study outcomes and caveats: How much clinical and demographic metadata was included differed by source and by participant, and the metadata was provided uncurated.

The immunoSEQ Assay, a bias-controlled multiplex PCR, was used to amplify TCRbeta CDR3 regions from genomic DNA. The study's own analysis went as follows. Nucleated cell counts per sample were estimated from amplification of reference gene primers within the assay. To quantify the absolute abundance of each unique TCRbeta CDR3 rearrangement, sequence reads were collapsed and filtered. For each sample, productive Simpson clonality was calculated as the square root of Simpson's diversity index over productive rearrangements. TCRdb stores this immuneACCESS table with in-frame sequences only. Part of the clones is absent; in the studies checked, under half of the shortfall reflects unresolved V genes, and no reason is known for the rest. V and J calls and clone size follow that table, whereas D and trimming were derived from the DNA. The sample table contains 70,000 to 95,000 clones; only one count was recorded for 86% of them. The top ten clonotypes cover roughly 25% of the sample.

The V and J segments used are TRBV6-5 and TRBJ2-2; 9 middle bases align to TRBD2. The source is a human donor in a cohort sampled during active COVID-19. Sequenced: peripheral blood. The nucleotide sequence is given as TGTGCCAGCAGGCAGGGACTAGCTAACACCGGGGAGCTGTTTTTT. Its product reads: CASRQGLANTGELFF.